This T cell receptor (beta chain) was sequenced in a study of response to subunit inactivated influenza vaccine. There are 15 residues in the CDR3. V was cut by 5 bases and J by 2 bases, with 16 bases left in between. The germline V gene has CDR1 MNHNS and CDR2 SASEGT. Study-wide results and caveats: The study's authors posited that every seasonal influenza vaccination enlists few new T cells.

TCRdb ran MiXCR on the RT-PCR reads and lists one entry per CDR3 protein. The sample includes around 580,000 distinct CDR3 sequences, about 10% of them seen just once. This clonotype was counted only a few times. What it binds is not known. The chain is built from TRBV6-1 and TRBJ2-7; D is tentatively TRBD1 or TRBD2 (6 bases each). The receptor was derived from a man aged 45 to 65 who received an inactivated influenza vaccine. Sequences were derived from PBMCs from blood, sampled on the day of vaccination. The CDR3 nucleotides read TGTGCCAGCAGTCCCTCATGGGGGGCCACCTACGAGCAGTACTTC. Its translation is CASSPSWGATYEQYF.